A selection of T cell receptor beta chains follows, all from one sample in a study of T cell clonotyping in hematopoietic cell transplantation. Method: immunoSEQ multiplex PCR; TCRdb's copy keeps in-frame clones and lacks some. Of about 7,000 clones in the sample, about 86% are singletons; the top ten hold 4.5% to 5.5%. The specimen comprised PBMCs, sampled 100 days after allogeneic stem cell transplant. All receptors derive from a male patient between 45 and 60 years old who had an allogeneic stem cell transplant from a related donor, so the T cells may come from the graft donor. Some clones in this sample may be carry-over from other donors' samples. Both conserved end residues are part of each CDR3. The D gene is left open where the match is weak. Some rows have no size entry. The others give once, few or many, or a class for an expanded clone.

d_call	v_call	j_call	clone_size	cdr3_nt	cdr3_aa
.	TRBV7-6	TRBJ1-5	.	TGTGCCAGCAGCGCCGGGACTTTTGCCCCCAATCAGCCCCAGCATTTT	CASSAGTFAPNQPQHF
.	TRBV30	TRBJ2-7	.	TGTGCCTGGATGTCCATGGGGGGTTACGAGCAGTACTTC	CAWMSMGGYEQYF
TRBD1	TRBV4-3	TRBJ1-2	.	TGCGCCAGCAGCCAAGAAGATGGGACAGGCTATGGCTACACCTTC	CASSQEDGTGYGYTF
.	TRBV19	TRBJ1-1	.	TGTGCCAGTAGTATTGATGGGCCTAACACTGAAGCTTTCTTT	CASSIDGPNTEAFF
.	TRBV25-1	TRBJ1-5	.	TGTGCCAGCAGTGAAGGACAGCGAAGCAATCAGCCCCAGCATTTT	CASSEGQRSNQPQHF
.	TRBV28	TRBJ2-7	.	TGTGCCAGCAGTTCTCTCTACGAGCAGTACTTC	CASSSLYEQYF
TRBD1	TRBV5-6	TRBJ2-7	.	TGTGCCAGCAGCTGGACAGGGAACGAGCAGTACTTC	CASSWTGNEQYF
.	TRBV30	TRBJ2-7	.	TGTGCCTGGAGTGTAAACAGGGTTGGCGAGCAGTACTTC	CAWSVNRVGEQYF
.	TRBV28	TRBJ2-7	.	TGTGCCAGCACCACCCTGCGATGGCAGGGACCCTACGAGCAGTACTTC	CASTTLRWQGPYEQYF
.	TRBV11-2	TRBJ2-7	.	TGTGCCAGCAGTCCCCTCTCCTACGAGCAGTACTTC	CASSPLSYEQYF
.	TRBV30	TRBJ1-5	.	TGTGCCTGGAGTTCCGGGGCGTATCAGCCCCAGCATTTT	CAWSSGAYQPQHF
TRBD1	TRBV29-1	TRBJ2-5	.	TGCAGCGTTGATTTCGGGACAGGGGTCGAAGAGACCCAGTACTTC	CSVDFGTGVEETQYF
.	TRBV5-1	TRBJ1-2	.	TGCGCCAGCAGCTTGGCGCTCCCCTCAGTTGAATCCACCTTC	CASSLALPSVESTF
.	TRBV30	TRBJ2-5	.	TGTGCCTGGGAGCAGGGTCGGGAGGAGACCCAGTACTTC	CAWEQGREETQYF
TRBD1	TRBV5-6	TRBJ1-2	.	TGTGCCAGCAGCTTGGGGGGACAGGGTTACGGCTACACCTTC	CASSLGGQGYGYTF
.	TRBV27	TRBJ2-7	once	TGTGCCAGCAGTTCTACCGGTCCCTACGAGCAGTACTTC	CASSSTGPYEQYF
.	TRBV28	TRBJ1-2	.	TGTGCCAGCAGTTCTTCCGGGGCCCCCAACTATGGCTACACCTTC	CASSSSGAPNYGYTF
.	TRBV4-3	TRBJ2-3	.	TGCGCCAGCAGCCAAGTCACCTTGACAGATACGCAGTATTTT	CASSQVTLTDTQYF
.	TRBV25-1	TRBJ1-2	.	TGTGCCAGCACGGGGGGCTATGGCTACACCTTC	CASTGGYGYTF
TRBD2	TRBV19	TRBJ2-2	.	TGTGCCAGTAGTCCCCTAGCGGGACAGAACACCGGGGAGCTGTTTTTT	CASSPLAGQNTGELFF
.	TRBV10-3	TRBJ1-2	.	TGTGCCATCAAGGGGTCCTATGGCTACACCTTC	CAIKGSYGYTF
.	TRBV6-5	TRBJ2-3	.	TGTGCCAGCAGTTACTACACAACTAGCACAGATACGCAGTATTTT	CASSYYTTSTDTQYF
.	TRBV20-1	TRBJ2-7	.	TGCAGTGCTGATAGCTCCTACGAGCAGTACTTC	CSADSSYEQYF
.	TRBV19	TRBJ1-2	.	TGTGCCAGTAGTATGGACCCTACAGGGATCTATGGCTACACCTTC	CASSMDPTGIYGYTF
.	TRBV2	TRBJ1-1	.	TGTGCCAGCAGTGGCCAAGCGGGAGAAACCATGAACACTGAAGCTTTCTTT	CASSGQAGETMNTEAFF
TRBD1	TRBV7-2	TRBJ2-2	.	TGTGCCAGCAGCTTACAGGGGGCGAACACCGGGGAGCTGTTTTTT	CASSLQGANTGELFF
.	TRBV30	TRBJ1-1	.	TGTGCCTGGAGTGTACTCACTGAAGCTTTCTTT	CAWSVLTEAFF
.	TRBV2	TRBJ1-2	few	TGTGCCAGCAGAGACCCAGGGGATTCCTATGGCTACACCTTC	CASRDPGDSYGYTF
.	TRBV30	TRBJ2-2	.	TGTGCCTGGAGTCGGAGCTCGAACACCGGGGAGCTGTTTTTT	CAWSRSSNTGELFF
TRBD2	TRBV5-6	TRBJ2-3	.	TGTGCCAGCAGTTTGTGGTCTAGCGGGAAAGATACGCAGTATTTT	CASSLWSSGKDTQYF
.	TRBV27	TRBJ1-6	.	TGTGCCAGCAGTTTACATCGGCAGGATTCACCCCTCCACTTT	CASSLHRQDSPLHF
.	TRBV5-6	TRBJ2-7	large	TGTGCCAGCAGCTTGTCCTCCTACGAGCAGTACTTC	CASSLSSYEQYF
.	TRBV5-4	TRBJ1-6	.	TGTGCCAGCAGCTACTTCATCGCGCCCTCAAATTCACCCCTCCACTTT	CASSYFIAPSNSPLHF
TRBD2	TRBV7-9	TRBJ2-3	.	TGTGCCAGCAGTTACCCAGGGACTAGCGGAGGCGGCACAGATACGCAGTATTTT	CASSYPGTSGGGTDTQYF
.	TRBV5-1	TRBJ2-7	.	TGCGCCAGCAGCTTAAAGGGGGTATTCGAGCAGTACTTC	CASSLKGVFEQYF
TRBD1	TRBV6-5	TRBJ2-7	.	TGTGCCAGCAGTTACACGACAGGGACAGGCTACGAGCAGTACTTC	CASSYTTGTGYEQYF
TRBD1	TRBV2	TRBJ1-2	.	TGTGCCAGCAGCCAAGAGACAGGGGAGGTAGATGGCTACACCTTC	CASSQETGEVDGYTF
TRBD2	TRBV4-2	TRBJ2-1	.	TGTGCCAGCAGCCAAGAGACAGTAGCGGGGAGCAATGAGCAGTTCTTC	CASSQETVAGSNEQFF
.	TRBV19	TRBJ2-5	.	TGTGCCAGTAGTATAATCTCGGGCGTGGAGACCCAGTACTTC	CASSIISGVETQYF
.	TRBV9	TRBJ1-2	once	TGTGCCAGCCGAGGTGTTGGGGGGTGGAACTATGGCTACACCTTC	CASRGVGGWNYGYTF
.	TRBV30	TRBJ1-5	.	TGTGCCTGGAGTGGACGGTCGTATAGCAATCAGCCCCAGCATTTT	CAWSGRSYSNQPQHF
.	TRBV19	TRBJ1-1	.	TGTGCCAGTAGTTGGGGAACTGAAGCTTTCTTT	CASSWGTEAFF
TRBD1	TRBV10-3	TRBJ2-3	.	TGTGCCATCAGATATGGGGACAGGGGCACAGATACGCAGTATTTT	CAIRYGDRGTDTQYF
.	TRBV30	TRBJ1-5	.	TGTGCCTGGAGGGGACGGAGCAATCAGCCCCAGCATTTT	CAWRGRSNQPQHF
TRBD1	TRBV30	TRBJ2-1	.	TGTGCCTGGAGAAGGACAGGGCTTGAGCAGTTCTTC	CAWRRTGLEQFF